This TCR beta chain was documented in a study of blood T cell repertoires in COVID-19. Study information: COVID-19 samples from acute and convalescent phases originated in the United States, Italy and Spain. Sources were T cells, B-cell-depleted T cells, or PBMCs; the material itself was cDNA or gDNA.

Study processing details: It was from reference gene primer amplification that nucleated cell counts were estimated. Sequenced by immunoSEQ multiplex PCR; TCRdb stores in-frame clones only, minus some. V and J calls and clone size are copied from that table; D and trimming were computed from the DNA. This table has approximately 31,000 clones, around 90% appearing once. The TCR was taken from a man between 65 and 80 years old with active COVID-19. Specimen: peripheral blood.

DNA for the CDR3: TGTGCCAGCAGTGGATTGGCGGAGATCTACGAGCAGTACTTC. As protein: CASSGLAEIYEQYF. The chain recombines TRBV2 with TRBJ2-7; unclear D gene. The CDR3 has 14 amino acids. Looked up from germline, CDR1 is SNHLY and CDR2 is FYNNEI. The V end was cut by 4 bases, the J end by 3 bases, with 13 bases between.